Below, one T cell receptor (beta chain) is given with its context. The DNA is left out, because the CDR3 cannot be placed on it with certainty; the CDR3 is given as TCRdb lists it. This sample was taken from a study of blood T cells in healthy people across ages. The CDR3 contains 20 residues when both ends are counted. CDR1 and CDR2 (germline): SGDLS, YYNGEE. A J-beta primer mix and a sample-barcoded 5' primer were used in a second PCR of roughly 7 to 12 cycles. TCRdb reprocessed the 5' RACE reads with MiXCR, giving one entry per CDR3 protein. The sample lists around 900,000 distinct CDR3 sequences, around 54% seen once, with around 21% in the top ten.

This TCR was sampled from a woman aged 55-69 years in good health. The V gene is TRBV9, the J gene TRBJ2-5; TRBD1 was called by the table and not checked on the DNA. The specimen sequenced was blood. This chain's CDR3 is CASSVEDNYGYTFGSGTQYF.